Shown below are 31 T cell receptor beta chains from a single sample sequenced in a study of beta chain features in type 1 diabetes. The entirety of the isolated RNA underwent reverse transcription, so expressed TCRB transcripts were sequenced. Profiled with immunoSEQ multiplex PCR; TCRdb holds only in-frame clones, not every one. The sample yields 200,000 to 250,000 clones, about 71% seen once. Material: naive CD4+ T cells from blood. These receptors all stem from a man aged 25 to 40 in good health.

This chain joins TRBV7-2 and TRBJ2-4, with TRBD2 matching over 9 bases. The V gene's germline CDR1 is SGHTA and CDR2 FQGNSA. The CDR3 is 17 residues long. Germline trimming cut 1 base from V and 5 bases from J; bases unmatched to any gene: 9. In nucleotides, the CDR3 is TGTGCCAGCAGCTTAGGGTCCCCAGCGGGGGGCCAAAACATTCAGTACTTC. The encoded protein is CASSLGSPAGGQNIQYF.

V and J are TRBV29-1 and TRBJ2-5; D gene unclear. V was trimmed by 1 base and J by 5 bases, leaving 11 bases between them. CDR3 size: 13 residues. Germline V gene lookup returns CDR1 SQVTM and CDR2 ANQGSEA. DNA of the CDR3: TGCAGCGTTGAAGTGGCCGTTGGGGAGACCCAGTACTTC. Protein sequence: CSVEVAVGETQYF.

The count of this clone is one. Here the CDR3 DNA reads TGTGCCAGCAGGTGGACTAGCGGACGCTTTGAGCAGTTCTTC. This gives the protein CASRWTSGRFEQFF. The gene calls are TRBV6-5 and TRBJ2-1, with 10 bases identical to TRBD2. Germline lookup yields CDR1 MNHEY and CDR2 SVGAGI. The CDR3 length is 14 residues. The J segment lost 9 bases and the V segment lost 6 bases, leaving 8 bases of the junction unmatched.

The rearrangement links TRBV2 to TRBJ1-2, with a tentative D call TRBD1 (5 bases). V dropped 8 bases and J dropped 3 bases, with 10 bases sitting between them. CDR1 SNHLY and CDR2 FYNNEI come from the germline V gene. The CDR3 spans 12 residues. The CDR3 region is CASFRVDYGYTF. CDR3 nucleotide sequence: TGTGCCAGCTTCAGGGTGGACTATGGCTACACCTTC. Based on the CDR3 plus reference TRBV2 and TRBJ1-2, the full variable domain is EPEVTQTPSHQVTQMGQEVILRCVPISNHLYFYWYRQILGQKVEFLVSFYNNEISEKSEIFDDQFSVERPDGSNFTLKIRSTKLEDSAMYFCASFRVDYGYTFGSGTRLTVV.

The chain joins TRBV29-1 to TRBJ2-1; 13 positions agree with TRBD2. Trimming at V came to 4 bases and at J to 4 bases, leaving 10 bases not matched to a gene. The length of the CDR3 is 17 residues. From germline, CDR1 is SQVTM and CDR2 ANQGSEA. Written as DNA, the CDR3 is TGCAGCGTTGTTGATCGGGGACTAGCGGGAACGTACAATGAGCAGTTCTTC. It translates to CSVVDRGLAGTYNEQFF.

The count of this clone is one. The chain links TRBV9 to TRBJ2-1, with 7 bases matching TRBD1. The CDR3 extends over 14 amino acids. Germline V gives CDR1 SGDLS, CDR2 YYNGEE. The V segment lost 3 bases and the J segment 15 bases; nucleotides outside the gene matches: 15. The CDR3 sequence: CASSARDSLSTGFF. DNA of the CDR3: TGTGCCAGCAGCGCCCGGGACAGCCTAAGCACGGGGTTCTTC. Using reference TRBV9 and TRBJ2-1 for the parts outside the CDR3, the full variable domain is DSGVTQTPKHLITATGQRVTLRCSPRSGDLSVYWYQQSLDQGLQFLIQYYNGEERAKGNILERFSAQQFPDLHSELNLSSLELGDSALYFCASSARDSLSTGFFGPGTRLTVL.

The chain employs TRBV28 and TRBJ2-3; D unresolved. Germline CDR1 MDHEN, CDR2 SYDVKM. The length of the CDR3 is 14 residues. V was cut by 8 bases and J by 2 bases, with 14 bases left in between. Here the CDR3 reads CASHRTTYTDTQYF. In DNA, the CDR3 is TGTGCCAGCCACCGAACTACTTACACAGATACGCAGTATTTT. Based on the CDR3 plus reference TRBV28 and TRBJ2-3, the full variable domain is DVKVTQSSRYLVKRTGEKVFLECVQDMDHENMFWYRQDPGLGLRLIYFSYDVKMKEKGDIPEGYSVSREKKERFSLILESASTNQTSMYLCASHRTTYTDTQYFGPGTRLTVL.

This clone has more than one count but fewer than ten. This chain links TRBV30 with TRBJ2-4; D is perhaps TRBD1 (5 bases). Trimming cost V 6 bases and J 0 bases, with 12 bases left between them. Germline lookup yields CDR1 GTSNPN and CDR2 SVGIG (reference sequence). The CDR3 sequence is 14 residues long. The DNA for the CDR3 is TGTGCCTGCACAGGAATCGAAGCCAAAAACATTCAGTACTTC. This encodes CACTGIEAKNIQYF.

The chain recombines TRBV30 with TRBJ2-1, with TRBD2 identical over 14 bases. With V trimmed by 0 bases and J by 8 bases, 9 bases remained unmatched. This CDR3 has 17 residues. The V gene's germline CDR1 is GTSNPN and CDR2 SVGIG (reference sequence). CDR3 bases: TGTGCCTGGAGTGTCCCGAATGGACTAGCGGGAGGCGATGAGCAGTTCTTC. As protein: CAWSVPNGLAGGDEQFF.

The chain combines TRBV30 with TRBJ2-2; D possibly corresponds to TRBD2 (5 bases). The CDR3 loop spans 15 amino acids. Germline CDR1 is GTSNPN and CDR2 is SVGIG (reference sequence). V gave up 8 bases and J gave up 1 base, with 17 bases separating them. CDR3 sequence (DNA): TGTGCCCACATCGCGAGCGGCGAGAACACCGGGGAGCTGTTTTTT. Amino acids: CAHIASGENTGELFF.

V and J are TRBV25-1 and TRBJ1-2, with D uncertain. Deletions cut 2 bases from V and 4 bases from J, with 14 bases between. Germline V gene sequence: CDR1 MGHDK, CDR2 SYGVNS. This CDR3 region has 15 residues. CDR3 loop: CASSEMSTRPYGYTF. The CDR3 nucleotides are TGTGCCAGCAGTGAAATGAGCACACGGCCCTATGGCTACACCTTC.

This rearrangement joins TRBV28 to TRBJ2-4, with 7 bases aligning to TRBD2. The CDR3 contains 16 residues. Germline V gives CDR1 MDHEN, CDR2 SYDVKM. V lost 2 bases and J lost 2; bases outside the gene matches: 6. In DNA, the CDR3 is TGTGCCAGCAGTTTAGCGGGAGAGGGGTCCAAAAACATTCAGTACTTC. It specifies CASSLAGEGSKNIQYF. Full variable domain (remainder filled in from reference TRBV28 and TRBJ2-4): DVKVTQSSRYLVKRTGEKVFLECVQDMDHENMFWYRQDPGLGLRLIYFSYDVKMKEKGDIPEGYSVSREKKERFSLILESASTNQTSMYLCASSLAGEGSKNIQYFGAGTRLSVL.

The chain carries TRBV27 and TRBJ2-2, with unresolved D. Germline V lookup: CDR1 MNHEY, CDR2 SMNVEV (reference sequence). V lost 4 bases, J lost 6 bases, and 9 bases lay in between. The CDR3 spans 13 residues. The CDR3: CASSSHRPGELFF. As DNA, the CDR3 is TGTGCCAGCAGTTCTCATCGTCCCGGGGAGCTGTTTTTT.

The chain couples TRBV30 to TRBJ2-7; maybe TRBD1 (5 bases). The CDR3 runs 13 residues. The V end lost 0 bases, the J end lost 0 bases, and 6 bases lay between the germline ends. The germline V gene encodes CDR1 GTSNPN and CDR2 SVGIG (reference sequence). CDR3 sequence reads: CAWSVGHSYEQYF. The CDR3 DNA sequence: TGTGCCTGGAGTGTAGGACACTCCTACGAGCAGTACTTC. Full variable domain (rest looked up from reference TRBV30 and TRBJ2-7): SQTIHQWPATLVQPVGSPLSLECTVEGTSNPNLYWYRQAAGRGLQLLFYSVGIGQISSEVPQNLSASRPQDRQFILSSKKLLLSDSGFYLCAWSVGHSYEQYFGPGTRLTVT.

This clone was seen a few times. V is TRBV30 and J is TRBJ1-5; D ambiguous. The V gene lost 0 bases and the J gene lost 1 base, with 7 bases spanning the gap. This CDR3 has 14 residues. Germline CDR1 and CDR2: GTSNPN and SVGIG (reference sequence). The CDR3 sequence: CAWSVEDSNQPQHF. DNA of the CDR3: TGTGCCTGGAGTGTAGAGGACAGCAATCAGCCCCAGCATTTT.

The chain joins TRBV2 to TRBJ2-1; D is undetermined. Germline loops: CDR1 SNHLY, CDR2 FYNNEI. V lost 3 bases to trimming and J lost 4 bases, with 7 bases between them. The CDR3 has 13 residues. The CDR3 nucleotides are TGTGCCAGCAGTGATGGAGAGTACAATGAGCAGTTCTTC. Its translation: CASSDGEYNEQFF.

The rearrangement links TRBV29-1 to TRBJ2-7, with D perhaps matching TRBD1 (5 bases). Germline V gene data show CDR1 as SQVTM and CDR2 as ANQGSEA. Trimming pared 4 bases from V and 1 base from J, leaving 14 bases between. The CDR3 sequence is 14 residues long. The DNA of the CDR3 is TGCAGCGTTGGTGGCAGGGTAGGGTCCTACGAGCAGTACTTC. It yields the protein CSVGGRVGSYEQYF.

The gene calls are TRBV13 and TRBJ2-1, with unresolved D. This CDR3 is 14 amino acids long. V dropped 5 bases and J dropped 2 bases, with 10 bases sitting between them. Germline V gene sequence: CDR1 PRHDT, CDR2 FYEKMQ (reference sequence). CDR3 residues: CASSVWRPYNEQFF. The CDR3 bases are TGTGCCAGCAGCGTATGGAGACCCTACAATGAGCAGTTCTTC.

V is TRBV7-2 and J is TRBJ2-7; D perhaps matches TRBD1 (5 bases). The germline V gene encodes CDR1 SGHTA and CDR2 FQGNSA. Trimming left V 1 base short and J 3 bases short, with 10 bases between. This CDR3 is built from 14 residues. The CDR3: CASSLGQGLYEQYF. CDR3 nucleotides: TGTGCCAGCAGCTTAGGTCAGGGTCTCTACGAGCAGTACTTC.

The chain couples TRBV5-4 to TRBJ2-1, with 15 nucleotides matching TRBD2. The CDR3 totals 16 residues. Trimming took 4 bases from V and 7 from J; bases not matched to a gene: 6. Germline lookup yields CDR1 SGHNT and CDR2 YYREEE (reference sequence). CDR3: CASSLGTSGRKNEQFF. CDR3 sequence (DNA): TGTGCCAGCAGCCTAGGGACTAGCGGGAGGAAGAATGAGCAGTTCTTC.

The V gene is TRBV27, the J gene TRBJ2-7; D gene uncertain. The V gene lost 4 bases and the J gene lost 1 base, with 2 bases spanning the gap. Germline V gives CDR1 MNHEY, CDR2 SMNVEV (reference sequence). The CDR3 is 11 residues long. CDR3 protein: CASSSSYEQYF. Written as DNA, the CDR3 is TGTGCCAGCAGTTCGTCCTACGAGCAGTACTTC.

The chain is built from TRBV18 and TRBJ1-2; the D gene is possibly TRBD1 (5 bases). Trimming took off 6 bases at V and 4 bases at J, with 15 bases between the two ends. Germline V gives CDR1 KGHSH, CDR2 LQKENI. This CDR3 region has 14 residues. This chain's CDR3 is CASSPGTDLYGYTF. CDR3 nucleotide sequence: TGTGCCAGCTCGCCCGGGACGGACCTCTATGGCTACACCTTC.

This clone has a handful of counts. The rearrangement uses TRBV29-1 and TRBJ2-7, with D unresolved. Germline V gene sequence: CDR1 SQVTM, CDR2 ANQGSEA. CDR3 size: 13 residues. Trimming stripped 4 bases from V and 1 base from J, with 11 bases between. The CDR3 DNA is TGCAGCGTTGGCCAACGAGCGTCCTACGAGCAGTACTTC. Translation: CSVGQRASYEQYF.

The V gene is TRBV12-5, the J gene TRBJ2-5; TRBD2 is a possible D gene (6 bases). V lost 6 bases, J lost 4 bases, and 9 bases lay in between. CDR1 LGHNT and CDR2 FRNRAP come from the germline V gene. The CDR3 is 12 amino acids. This chain's CDR3 is CASGVGGETQYF. CDR3 coding DNA: TGTGCTAGTGGGGTCGGGGGAGAGACCCAGTACTTC.

The chain couples TRBV14 to TRBJ1-2; D gene ambiguous. The V and J ends lost 1 base and 7 bases respectively, with 10 bases between them. The CDR3 has 13 residues. Germline-derived CDR1 and CDR2 are SGHDN and FVKESK. This CDR3 reads CASSQVGRPGYTF. The DNA of the CDR3 is TGTGCCAGCAGCCAAGTCGGCCGCCCTGGCTACACCTTC.

This chain uses TRBV18 with TRBJ2-3; D uncertain. The CDR3 runs to 12 residues. V was trimmed by 3 bases and J by 6 bases, leaving 7 bases between them. The germline V gene encodes CDR1 KGHSH and CDR2 LQKENI. The CDR3: CASSPLRDTQYF. The CDR3, as DNA: TGTGCCAGCTCACCTTTGAGGGATACGCAGTATTTT.

The V call is TRBV2, the J call TRBJ2-5, with D possibly being TRBD2 (6 bases). The CDR3 totals 13 residues. Trimming took off 1 base at V and 7 bases at J, with 10 bases between the two ends. Germline CDR1 reads SNHLY; CDR2 reads FYNNEI. The CDR3 DNA sequence: TGTGCCAGCAGTGAAGTGACTAGAGGGACCCAGTACTTC. Amino acids: CASSEVTRGTQYF. Based on the CDR3 plus reference TRBV2 and TRBJ2-5, the full variable domain is EPEVTQTPSHQVTQMGQEVILRCVPISNHLYFYWYRQILGQKVEFLVSFYNNEISEKSEIFDDQFSVERPDGSNFTLKIRSTKLEDSAMYFCASSEVTRGTQYFGPGTRLLVL.

The rearrangement links TRBV30 to TRBJ2-3, with D tentatively TRBD2 (6 bases). Germline V gene lookup returns CDR1 GTSNPN and CDR2 SVGIG (reference sequence). CDR3 length: 14 amino acids. V was shortened by 1 base and J by 4 bases, with 12 bases between the two germline ends. CDR3 sequence (DNA): TGTGCCTGGAGTGCCGGGAGTGCCGCAGATACGCAGTATTTT. This translates into CAWSAGSAADTQYF.

This clone has a single count. The chain combines TRBV30 with TRBJ2-7; 7 nucleotides align to TRBD2. CDR3 length: 14 amino acids. The trim removed 4 bases at V and 5 bases at J, leaving 11 bases unmatched. Germline V gene lookup returns CDR1 GTSNPN and CDR2 SVGIG (reference sequence). The CDR3 reads CAWIPGGGPHEQYF. CDR3 DNA sequence: TGTGCCTGGATCCCGGGGGGAGGGCCTCACGAGCAGTACTTC. Full variable domain (outside the CDR3, taken from reference TRBV30 and TRBJ2-7): SQTIHQWPATLVQPVGSPLSLECTVEGTSNPNLYWYRQAAGRGLQLLFYSVGIGQISSEVPQNLSASRPQDRQFILSSKKLLLSDSGFYLCAWIPGGGPHEQYFGPGTRLTVT.

V and J are TRBV29-1 and TRBJ2-5, with 9 bases that match TRBD1. J was trimmed by 4 bases and V by 3 bases; bases with no gene match: 6. Germline values: CDR1 SQVTM, CDR2 ANQGSEA. The CDR3 sequence is 14 residues long. CDR3 sequence reads: CSVDPGTGLETQYF. CDR3 sequence (DNA): TGCAGCGTTGACCCCGGGACAGGGCTAGAGACCCAGTACTTC.

This clone was detected only once. The chain employs TRBV29-1 and TRBJ2-2; TRBD1 might be the D (5 bases). Germline V lookup: CDR1 SQVTM, CDR2 ANQGSEA. The CDR3 is made up of 12 amino acids. CDR3 amino acids: CTVGQNTGELFF. CDR3 DNA: TGCACGGTTGGACAGAACACCGGGGAGCTGTTTTTT.